Listed below are T cell receptor beta chains from one sample, sequenced in a study of OX40 agonist ivuxolimab in advanced cancers. Method: immunoSEQ multiplex PCR; TCRdb's copy keeps in-frame clones and lacks some. The sample includes around 47,000 clones, less than 85% seen only once; the top ten take about 4%. Specimen: CD4+ or CD8+ T cells sorted from blood, collected in a trial of the OX40 agonist ivuxolimab. These receptors were obtained from an adult with an advanced solid tumor such as melanoma, head and neck, liver or kidney cancer. CDR3s include the opening cysteine and the closing phenylalanine or tryptophan. The order of the fields is clone size, J gene, D gene, V gene, CDR3 protein, CDR3 DNA. The D gene is left open where the match is weak. Size values are once, few and many counts, or a class for expanded clones, and some rows have none.

NA	TRBJ1-3	NA	TRBV7-2	CASSLQDRRPSGNTIYF	TGTGCCAGCAGCTTGCAGGACAGAAGACCTTCTGGAAACACCATATATTTT
NA	TRBJ2-3	NA	TRBV30	CAWSYRERTDTQYF	TGTGCCTGGTCCTACAGGGAAAGGACAGATACGCAGTATTTT
few	TRBJ1-1	TRBD1	TRBV5-1	CASSWTGQVTEAFF	TGCGCCAGCAGCTGGACAGGGCAAGTCACTGAAGCTTTCTTT
NA	TRBJ2-7	NA	TRBV27	CASSRTRTYEQYF	TGTGCCAGTTCCCGAACCCGGACGTACGAGCAGTACTTC
NA	TRBJ2-3	NA	TRBV7-6	CASSLRGAGGGTDTQYF	TGTGCCAGCAGCTTAAGAGGAGCGGGCGGAGGCACAGATACGCAGTATTTT
NA	TRBJ1-5	NA	TRBV19	CASRLRGMGQPQHF	TGTGCCAGTAGGCTCAGGGGAATGGGCCAGCCCCAGCATTTT
few	TRBJ1-4	TRBD1	TRBV6-6	CASSYALQGTNEKLFF	TGTGCCAGCAGTTACGCCCTACAGGGGACTAATGAAAAACTGTTTTTT
once	TRBJ1-5	NA	TRBV21-1	CASPQGQGGSQPQHF	TGTGCCAGCCCCCAGGGGCAGGGGGGTAGTCAGCCCCAGCATTTT
NA	TRBJ2-5	TRBD2	TRBV29-1	CSVVTGGTINF	TGCAGCGTTGTGACGGGGGGGACTATTAACTTC
NA	TRBJ2-1	NA	TRBV19	CASSKTSGYNEQFF	TGTGCCAGTAGTAAAACGAGCGGATACAATGAGCAGTTCTTC
NA	TRBJ1-5	NA	TRBV18	CASSPTAARNQPQHF	TGTGCCAGCTCACCCACCGCGGCCCGCAATCAGCCCCAGCATTTT
once	TRBJ1-3	NA	TRBV29-1	CSVLLPQGSGNTIYF	TGCAGCGTTTTACTCCCCCAGGGGTCCGGAAACACCATATATTTT
NA	TRBJ2-1	NA	TRBV11-2	CASSSGFREQFF	TGTGCCAGCAGCTCGGGGTTTCGGGAGCAGTTCTTC
few	TRBJ1-4	NA	TRBV15	CATSRDMANEKLFF	TGTGCCACCAGCAGAGATATGGCGAATGAAAAACTGTTTTTT
NA	TRBJ2-2	NA	TRBV14	CASSLGTNTGAGELFF	TGTGCCAGCAGCTTAGGGACAAATACAGGCGCCGGGGAGCTGTTTTTT
NA	TRBJ1-1	NA	TRBV28	CASSLYGLLLNTEAFF	TGTGCCAGCAGTTTATATGGGCTTCTGCTGAACACTGAAGCTTTCTTT
NA	TRBJ1-4	NA	TRBV6-1	CASSEKGGNEEKLFF	TGTGCCAGCAGTGAGAAAGGGGGGAATGAGGAAAAACTGTTTTTT
once	TRBJ2-7	TRBD2	TRBV18	CASSPRRTSPSYEQYF	TGTGCCAGCTCACCACGGCGGACTAGCCCCTCCTACGAGCAGTACTTC
NA	TRBJ2-2	NA	TRBV6-6	CASSPRGSNTGELFF	TGTGCCAGCAGCCCTCGGGGGTCGAACACCGGGGAGCTGTTTTTT
once	TRBJ1-5	NA	TRBV28	CASSLRSRGYQPQHF	TGTGCCAGCAGTTTAAGGTCCAGGGGATATCAGCCCCAGCATTTT
NA	TRBJ1-6	NA	TRBV27	CASSFYSYNSPLHF	TGTGCCAGCAGTTTTTACTCCTATAATTCACCCCTCCACTTT
NA	TRBJ1-5	NA	TRBV21-1	CASRTLETGVSSCNQPQHF	TGTGCCAGCAGGACCTTAGAAACAGGGGTGTCATCGTGCAATCAGCCCCAGCATTTT
NA	TRBJ2-1	NA	TRBV10-3	CAISERRGQPPGLRNEQFF	TGTGCCATCAGTGAGAGGAGGGGCCAGCCCCCAGGGCTCAGGAATGAGCAGTTCTTC
NA	TRBJ2-6	NA	TRBV21-1	CASSKPGLSGANVLTF	TGTGCCAGCAGCAAACCCGGTCTTTCTGGGGCCAACGTCCTGACTTTC
NA	TRBJ1-1	TRBD1	TRBV6-1	CASSPTQGVGEAFF	TGTGCCAGCAGTCCTACACAGGGGGTTGGTGAAGCTTTCTTT
NA	TRBJ2-5	NA	TRBV2	CASSPLGSRETQYF	TGTGCCAGCAGTCCTCTGGGCAGCCGAGAGACCCAGTACTTC
NA	TRBJ2-7	NA	TRBV30	CAWSFGLDEQYF	TGTGCCTGGAGTTTCGGGTTGGACGAGCAGTACTTC
NA	TRBJ2-5	TRBD2	TRBV7-2	CATRGAGETQYF	TGTGCTACGCGGGGGGCCGGGGAGACCCAGTACTTC
NA	TRBJ2-2	NA	TRBV4-3	CASSQDIGARTGELFF	TGCGCCAGCAGCCAAGATATCGGGGCTAGGACCGGGGAGCTGTTTTTT
NA	TRBJ2-1	NA	TRBV7-6	CASSPAISYEQFF	TGTGCCAGCAGCCCTGCGATCTCATATGAGCAGTTCTTC
few	TRBJ1-5	TRBD1	TRBV19	CASSTTGGNSQPQHF	TGTGCCAGTAGCACGACAGGGGGCAATAGCCAGCCCCAGCATTTT
few	TRBJ2-1	TRBD2	TRBV10-3	CAISPASGGLQSSYNEQFF	TGTGCCATCAGTCCAGCTAGCGGGGGGCTACAGAGCTCCTACAATGAGCAGTTCTTC
NA	TRBJ2-4	NA	TRBV19	CASAWAAKNIQYF	TGTGCGAGTGCTTGGGCAGCTAAAAACATTCAGTACTTC
NA	TRBJ2-5	TRBD1	TRBV6-5	CASRGQGGETQYF	TGTGCCAGCAGGGGACAGGGGGGAGAGACCCAGTACTTC
few	TRBJ1-5	NA	TRBV2	CASRRDFNQPQHF	TGTGCCAGCAGGCGGGACTTTAATCAGCCCCAGCATTTT
few	TRBJ1-5	NA	TRBV6-5	CASSYGGANQPQHF	TGTGCCAGCAGTTACGGGGGAGCCAATCAGCCCCAGCATTTT
once	TRBJ2-3	NA	TRBV7-3	CASSLDRSTQYF	TGTGCCAGCAGCCTGGACCGTAGCACGCAGTATTTT
NA	TRBJ1-1	NA	TRBV6-6	CASRSQTNTEAFF	TGTGCCAGCAGATCACAGACGAACACTGAAGCTTTCTTT
NA	TRBJ2-2	TRBD2	TRBV4-2	CASSQGVLAGGRTGELFF	TGTGCCAGCAGCCAAGGTGTGCTAGCGGGAGGTCGGACCGGGGAGCTGTTTTTT
NA	TRBJ2-7	NA	TRBV4-3	CASSQEFFRDYEQYF	TGCGCCAGCAGCCAAGAGTTTTTCAGGGACTACGAGCAGTACTTC
NA	TRBJ1-6	NA	TRBV14	CASSLFARDSPLHF	TGTGCCAGCAGCCTATTCGCTAGGGATTCACCCCTCCACTTT
few	TRBJ2-7	TRBD1	TRBV6-5	CASSIDGTAYYEQYF	TGTGCCAGCAGTATAGACGGGACAGCTTACTACGAGCAGTACTTC
NA	TRBJ2-4	TRBD2	TRBV5-1	CASSFELGAGDLAKNIQYF	TGCGCCAGCAGCTTCGAGTTAGGAGCGGGGGACCTAGCCAAAAACATTCAGTACTTC
NA	TRBJ2-2	NA	TRBV21-1	CASSKVVQLRNTGELFF	TGTGCCAGCAGCAAAGTAGTACAGTTACGAAACACCGGGGAGCTGTTTTTT
NA	TRBJ2-1	TRBD1	TRBV7-9	CASSSPGQGSYNEQFF	TGTGCCAGCAGCTCCCCGGGACAGGGTTCCTACAATGAGCAGTTCTTC
NA	TRBJ2-3	NA	TRBV4-3	CASSQEGAGTDTQYF	TGCGCCAGCAGCCAAGAAGGCGCGGGCACAGATACGCAGTATTTT
NA	TRBJ1-5	NA	TRBV6-4	CASSDSWGTQPQHF	TGTGCCAGCAGTGACTCGTGGGGGACCCAGCCCCAGCATTTT
NA	TRBJ1-3	NA	TRBV18	CASSPLGNTIYF	TGTGCCAGCTCACCCCTCGGAAACACCATATATTTT